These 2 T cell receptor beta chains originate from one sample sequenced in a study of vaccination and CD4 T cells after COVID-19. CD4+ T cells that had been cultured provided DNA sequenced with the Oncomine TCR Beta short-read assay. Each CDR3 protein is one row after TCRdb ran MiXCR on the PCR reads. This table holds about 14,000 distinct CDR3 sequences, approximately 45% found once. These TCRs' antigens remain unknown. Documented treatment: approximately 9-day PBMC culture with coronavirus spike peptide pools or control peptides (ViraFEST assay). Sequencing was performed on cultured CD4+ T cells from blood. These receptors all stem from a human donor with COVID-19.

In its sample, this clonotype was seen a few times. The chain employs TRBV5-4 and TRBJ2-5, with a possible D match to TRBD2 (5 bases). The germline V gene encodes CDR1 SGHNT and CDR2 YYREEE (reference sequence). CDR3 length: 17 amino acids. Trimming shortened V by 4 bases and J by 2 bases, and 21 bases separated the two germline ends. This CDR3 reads CASSGPTSRRRQETQYF. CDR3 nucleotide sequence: TGTGCCAGCAGCGGACCAACGTCTAGAAGGAGGCAAGAGACCCAGTACTTC.

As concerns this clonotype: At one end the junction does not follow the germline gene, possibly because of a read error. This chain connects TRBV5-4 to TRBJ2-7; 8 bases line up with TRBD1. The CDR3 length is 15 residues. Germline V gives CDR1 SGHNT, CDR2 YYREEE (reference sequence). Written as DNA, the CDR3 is TGTGCCAGCAGCCCGACAGGGGCGCGGGTCTACGAGCAGAACTTC. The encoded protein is CASSPTGARVYEQNF.